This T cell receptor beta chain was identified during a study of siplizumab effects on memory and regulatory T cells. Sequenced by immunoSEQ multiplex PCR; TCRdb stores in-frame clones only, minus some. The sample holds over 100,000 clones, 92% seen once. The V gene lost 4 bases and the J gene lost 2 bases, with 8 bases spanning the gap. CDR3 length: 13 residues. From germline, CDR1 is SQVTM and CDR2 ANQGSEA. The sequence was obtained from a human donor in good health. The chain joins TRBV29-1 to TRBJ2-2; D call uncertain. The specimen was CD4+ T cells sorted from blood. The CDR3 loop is CSVAPLNTGELFF. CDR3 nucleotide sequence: TGCAGCGTTGCACCCTTAAACACCGGGGAGCTGTTTTTT.